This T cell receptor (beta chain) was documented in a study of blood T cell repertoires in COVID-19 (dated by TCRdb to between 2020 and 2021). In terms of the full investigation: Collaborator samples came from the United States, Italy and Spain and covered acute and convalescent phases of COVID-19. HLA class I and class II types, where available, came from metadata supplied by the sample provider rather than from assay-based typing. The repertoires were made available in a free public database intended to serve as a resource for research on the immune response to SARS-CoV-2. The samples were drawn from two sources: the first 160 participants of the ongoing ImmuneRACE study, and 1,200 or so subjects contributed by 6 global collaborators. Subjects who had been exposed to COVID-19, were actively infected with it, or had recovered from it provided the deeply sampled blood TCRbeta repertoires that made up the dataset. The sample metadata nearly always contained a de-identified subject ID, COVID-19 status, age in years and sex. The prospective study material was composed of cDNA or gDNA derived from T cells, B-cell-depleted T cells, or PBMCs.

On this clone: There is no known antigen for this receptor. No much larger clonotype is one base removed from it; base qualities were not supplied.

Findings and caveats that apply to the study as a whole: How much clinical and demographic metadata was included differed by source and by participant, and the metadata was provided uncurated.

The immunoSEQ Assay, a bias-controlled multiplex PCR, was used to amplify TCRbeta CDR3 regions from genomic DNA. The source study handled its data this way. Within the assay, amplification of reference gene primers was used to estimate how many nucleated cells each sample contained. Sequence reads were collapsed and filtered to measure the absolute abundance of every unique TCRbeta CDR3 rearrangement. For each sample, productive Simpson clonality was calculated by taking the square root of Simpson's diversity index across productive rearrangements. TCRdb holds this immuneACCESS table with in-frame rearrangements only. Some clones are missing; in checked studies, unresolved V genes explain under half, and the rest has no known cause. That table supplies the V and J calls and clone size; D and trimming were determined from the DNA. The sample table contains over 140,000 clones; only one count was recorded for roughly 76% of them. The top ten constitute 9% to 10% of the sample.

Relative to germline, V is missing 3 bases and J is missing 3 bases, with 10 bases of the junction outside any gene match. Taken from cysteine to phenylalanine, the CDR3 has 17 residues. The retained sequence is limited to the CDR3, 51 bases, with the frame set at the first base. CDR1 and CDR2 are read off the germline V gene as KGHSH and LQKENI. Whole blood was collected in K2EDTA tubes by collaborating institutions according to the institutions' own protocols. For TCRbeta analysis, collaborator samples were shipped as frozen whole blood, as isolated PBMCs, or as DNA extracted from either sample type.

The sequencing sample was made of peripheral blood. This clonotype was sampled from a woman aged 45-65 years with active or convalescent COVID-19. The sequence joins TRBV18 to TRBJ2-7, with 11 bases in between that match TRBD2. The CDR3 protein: CASSPGLAGGIVYEQYF. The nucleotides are TGTGCCAGCTCACCGGGTCTAGCGGGGGGAATAGTCTACGAGCAGTACTTC.